This T cell receptor (beta chain) was recorded in a study of neurological immune-mediated disorders. Broader study findings: No expanded-clone CDR3 amino acid sequence recurred across subjects, suggesting private TCR-beta repertoires.

This clonotype was seen ten or more times. Its antigen is unidentified. This CDR3 comprises 15 residues. Germline values: CDR1 SEHNR, CDR2 FQNEAQ (reference sequence). V was clipped by 1 base and J by 6 bases, with 13 bases between them. Via MiXCR, TCRdb re-called the 5' RACE reads, giving one row per CDR3 protein. Of 50,000 or so distinct CDR3 sequences listed, roughly 3.5% are singletons. The receptor was isolated from a woman in her fifties or sixties with multiple sclerosis. This chain connects TRBV7-9 to TRBJ2-1; perhaps D is TRBD1 or TRBD2 (5 bases each). The material sequenced was PBMCs. CDR3 sequence: CASSLGGFGGNEQFF. CDR3 bases: TGTGCCAGCAGCTTAGGGGGGTTTGGCGGCAATGAGCAGTTCTTC.